This T cell receptor beta chain was identified during a study of T cells in Graves' hyperthyroidism and ophthalmopathy. On the study more broadly: Pretreatment peripheral blood was obtained at initial diagnosis.

Hyperthyroidism had been newly diagnosed in patients aged 18 to 65, and its duration was under 2 months. TCR beta CDR3 sequences were amplified from RNA transcripts. First-round RT-PCR with HTBI primers amplified the TCR CDR3 region. TCRdb re-analysed the multiplex PCR reads in MiXCR, keeping a single row per CDR3 protein. The sample includes approximately 740,000 distinct CDR3 sequences, 11% to 15% of them seen just once. Regarding this clonotype: One end of the junction is discordant with germline, which a read error may explain.

This CDR3 region has 17 residues. Germline values: CDR1 LGHNA, CDR2 YNFKEQ. The source is a young woman with Graves' hyperthyroidism. J is TRBJ2-1 and V is TRBV4-2; TRBD2 agrees at 13 bases. The sample taken for sequencing was blood. The CDR3 protein is CASSQAPGLAGEGALIF. The CDR3 coding sequence is TGTGCCAGCAGCCAAGCCCCTGGACTAGCGGGAGAAGGAGCTTTGATCTTC.